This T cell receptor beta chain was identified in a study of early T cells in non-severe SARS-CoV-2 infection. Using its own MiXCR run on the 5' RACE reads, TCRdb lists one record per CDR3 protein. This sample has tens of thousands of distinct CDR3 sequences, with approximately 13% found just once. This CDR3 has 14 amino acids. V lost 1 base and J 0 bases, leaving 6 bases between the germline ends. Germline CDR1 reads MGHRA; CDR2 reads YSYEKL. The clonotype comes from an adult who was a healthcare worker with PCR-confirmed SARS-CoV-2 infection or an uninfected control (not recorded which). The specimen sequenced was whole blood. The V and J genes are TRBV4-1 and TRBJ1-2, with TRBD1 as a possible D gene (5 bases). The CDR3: CASSQAGPNYGYTF. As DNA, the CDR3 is TGCGCCAGCAGCCAAGCAGGGCCTAACTATGGCTACACCTTC.